This is a list of T cell receptor beta chains from one sample in a study of radiotherapy plus CTLA-4 blockade in lung cancer. Method: immunoSEQ multiplex PCR; TCRdb's copy keeps in-frame clones and lacks some. The data show roughly 59,000 clones, around 74% seen once. The sample was peripheral blood, taken from a patient treated with radiotherapy plus ipilimumab. The receptors come from a human donor with non-small cell lung cancer whose response to radiotherapy plus ipilimumab could not be evaluated. Each CDR3 is given with its conserved first and last residue. The D gene is left open where the match is weak. The size entry is marked missing in some rows and otherwise reads once, few, many or a size class.

size	V	D	J	CDR3	DNA
once	TRBV7-2	-	TRBJ2-7	CASSLDGNYEQYF	TGTGCCAGCAGCCTGGACGGGAACTACGAGCAGTACTTC
-	TRBV7-2	TRBD1	TRBJ2-1	CASSLVGTGYNEQFF	TGTGCCAGCAGCTTAGTAGGGACAGGGTACAATGAGCAGTTCTTC
-	TRBV4-1	-	TRBJ1-2	CASSHQSLGTANYGYTF	TGCGCCAGCAGCCACCAAAGTTTAGGAACAGCTAACTATGGCTACACCTTC
-	TRBV18	TRBD1	TRBJ1-3	CASSRTSTGGSGNTIYF	TGTGCCAGCTCACGAACGTCGACAGGGGGCTCTGGAAACACCATATATTTT
-	TRBV27	TRBD1	TRBJ2-7	CASSSPGQGPYEQYF	TGTGCCAGCAGTTCCCCGGGACAGGGTCCGTACGAGCAGTACTTC
-	TRBV9	TRBD1	TRBJ1-1	CASSPRRQGEAFF	TGTGCCAGCAGCCCCCGTCGACAGGGCGAAGCTTTCTTT
-	TRBV7-3	-	TRBJ1-1	CASSLTVGGPTEAFF	TGTGCCAGCAGCCTGACCGTCGGAGGGCCCACTGAAGCTTTCTTT
-	TRBV7-2	TRBD2	TRBJ2-7	CASSWKRGDTYEQYF	TGTGCCAGCAGCTGGAAGCGGGGGGATACCTACGAGCAGTACTTC
-	TRBV7-8	TRBD2	TRBJ2-3	CASSLSALAGVPDTQYF	TGTGCCAGCAGCTTATCGGCACTAGCGGGAGTTCCAGATACGCAGTATTTT
-	TRBV7-2	-	TRBJ1-6	CASSLRRVGSPLHF	TGTGCCAGCAGCTTACGGCGGGTTGGGTCACCCCTCCACTTT
few	TRBV28	TRBD1	TRBJ1-2	CASSLDRDRVLGSYGYTF	TGTGCCAGCAGTTTAGACCGGGACAGGGTTCTTGGTTCCTATGGCTACACCTTC
few	TRBV6-5	-	TRBJ1-1	CASSYGDGRGAFF	TGTGCCAGCAGTTACGGGGACGGAAGGGGGGCTTTCTTT
-	TRBV27	TRBD2	TRBJ2-1	CASSGGFEQFF	TGTGCCAGTAGCGGGGGTTTCGAGCAGTTCTTC
-	TRBV15	-	TRBJ1-5	CATSRDLGAVGNQPQHF	TGTGCCACCAGCAGAGATCTGGGGGCGGTGGGCAATCAGCCCCAGCATTTT